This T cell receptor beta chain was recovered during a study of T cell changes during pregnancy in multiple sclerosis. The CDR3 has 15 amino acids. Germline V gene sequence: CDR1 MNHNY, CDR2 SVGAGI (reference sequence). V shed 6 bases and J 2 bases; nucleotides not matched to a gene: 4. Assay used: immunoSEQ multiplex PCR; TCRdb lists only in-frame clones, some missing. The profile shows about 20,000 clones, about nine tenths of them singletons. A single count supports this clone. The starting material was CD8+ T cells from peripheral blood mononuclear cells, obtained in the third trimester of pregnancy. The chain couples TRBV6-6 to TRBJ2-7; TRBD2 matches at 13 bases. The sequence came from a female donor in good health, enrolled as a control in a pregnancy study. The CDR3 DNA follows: TGTGCCAGCAGGGGGGGACTAGCGGGGCCCTACGAGCAGTACTTC. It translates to CASRGGLAGPYEQYF.